The source of this T cell receptor (beta chain) is a study of chemoradiotherapy in HPV16-positive cancers. General study results and limits: HPV-responsive T-cell expansion during chemoradiotherapy was linked to improved recurrence-free survival in HPV16-positive patients.

With regard to this clone: Its target is unknown.

Germline assignment: CDR1 LGHNA and CDR2 YSLEER. This CDR3 comprises 15 residues. V gave up 4 bases and J gave up 1 base, with 13 bases separating them. Repeated repertoire sampling spanned the course of chemoradiotherapy. Using immunoSEQ multiplex PCR, the repertoire was profiled, and TCRdb retains in-frame clones only, with some absent. The profile shows more than 15,000 clones, nearly 80% of them singletons. The specimen was collected from a patient who underwent chemoradiotherapy. The genes are TRBV4-3 and TRBJ1-2, with unresolved D. The receptor comes from a human donor with HPV-associated anogenital cancer. The CDR3 here is CASSRSWTDNYGYTF. CDR3 bases: TGCGCCAGCAGCCGGTCCTGGACGGATAACTATGGCTACACCTTC.